This entry concerns a single T cell receptor beta chain. This clonotype appeared a few times. There is no known antigen for this receptor. Per-base quality was not reported, and no clone a single base away is much larger than it. This sample is part of a study of regulatory T cells in long-lasting Graves disease (dated by TCRdb to the early 2020s). Looking at the study overall: Newly diagnosed Graves' disease patients had taken antithyroid drugs for less than 3 months. Patients with persistent Graves' disease were compared with patients with newly diagnosed Graves' disease using TCR sequencing and RNA sequencing of peripheral blood. The study took place in China and was registered as a clinical trial. A total of 33 samples underwent TCR sequencing, from around 13 patients with persistent Graves' disease and 20 patients with newly diagnosed Graves' disease.

The time point label here, explained by the study, means: newly diagnosed GD, antithyroid drugs for less than 3 months. For both TCR sequencing and RNA sequencing, RNA was extracted from PBMCs in TRIzol. The diagnosis of Graves' disease was made according to American Thyroid Association guidelines. Patients for the study were recruited at an endocrinology department in Xi'an, China. Each patient gave about 8.1 milliliters of peripheral blood, collected in an EDTA anticoagulant tube. Ficoll Paque Plus density gradient separation was used to isolate PBMCs, and no further T cell sorting was done. An Agilent 2100 Bioanalyzer and agarose gel were used to check RNA quality, and a NanoDrop 2000 was used to measure RNA concentration. V sheds 3 bases and J sheds 3 bases, leaving 8 bases between their ends. There are 12 amino acids in the CDR3, from cysteine to phenylalanine inclusive. The kept DNA is CDR3 alone, 36 bases in frame from the first base. CDR1 and CDR2, per the germline V gene (reference sequence), are DFQATT and SNEGSKA.

Study-wide conclusions, independent of this receptor: TRBV28, TRBJ1-2 and TRBJ2-5 were preferentially used in persistent disease, while TRBV20-1 and TRBJ2-1 were favored in newly diagnosed disease. More public clonotypes were shared among persistent patients (roughly 2,700) than among newly diagnosed patients (approximately 1,000). Sequencing and analysis were restricted to the TCR beta chain. The authors acknowledged the small sample size as a limitation that may reduce accuracy. Peripheral blood alone was examined, since thyroid tissue, which constituted the primary lesion, could not be accessed. Persistent Graves' disease patients showed lower TCR Shannon entropy and fewer highly expanded clones than newly diagnosed patients, suggesting clonal expansion.

Library method: multiplex PCR. Instrument on record: Illumina HiSeq 4000. iRepertoire HTBI primers and Arm-PCR amplification of CDR3 regions were used to construct TCR beta libraries. PCR products were gel purified before sequencing. The paper's processing steps were these. Gene usage analysis of CDR3 amino acid clonotypes relied on the roughly 58 TRBV and around 13 TRBJ segments identified across samples. COPE and FqMerger were used to merge filtered high-quality paired reads into contigs. Contigs were aligned with BLAST to IMGT TRBV, TRBD and TRBJ reference genes, and CDR3 was defined per IMGT. Any clonotype with a frequency above 0.1% was counted as a highly expanded clone. Shannon entropy served as the measure of repertoire diversity, while the Gini coefficient captured V-J evenness. A clonotype found in more than one individual was treated as public. TCRdb passed the public sequencing reads through fastp at Q25 and MiXCR, retaining productive beta sequences. A single entry per CDR3 protein holds the most common genes and DNA from its merged rows. The authors' filters were not applied to this entry. The sample table records 530,000 or so distinct CDR3 sequences; about 16% of these occur just once. The top ten constitute around 12% of the sample.

These data also formed part of another study, on T cells in Graves' hyperthyroidism and ophthalmopathy. Per the second study: Graves' hyperthyroidism was defined as stable when no progression to ophthalmopathy occurred over 18 months of follow-up. Hyperthyroidism patients were aged 18 to 65 years and newly diagnosed, with disease duration of less than 2 months. Patients with uncontrolled infections, other autoimmune diseases, pregnancy or lactation were excluded. Diagnoses relied on clinical symptoms, serum thyroxine and TRAb, thyroid ultrasound and orbital computed tomography. The TCR CDR3 was subjected to a first round of RT-PCR using the HTBI primer set and the Qiagen OneStep RT-PCR kit. Most expanded thyroid clonotypes (frequency above 0.001) were also detected in blood, a finding suggesting that blood repertoires may reflect thyroid immune responses. A model built on a 13 V-J signature distinguished ophthalmopathy from stable hyperthyroidism, reaching around 90% sensitivity and 81.08% specificity in cross-validation and 80%/75% in testing. In validation, the model predicted progression to ophthalmopathy a median of roughly 6.1 months before onset, with roughly 71% sensitivity and about 72% specificity. A discovery cohort of roughly 96 patients, roughly 43 with Graves' ophthalmopathy and over 55 with stable Graves' hyperthyroidism, was used to find distinguishing TCR V-J signatures. Prospective prediction of ophthalmopathy was tested in an independent validation cohort consisting of some 20 hyperthyroidism patients and more than 15 patients who later progressed to ophthalmopathy. The 75 to 100 discovery patients were randomly divided into training and test sets at a 7:3 ratio. The study also compared thyroid tissue and blood T-cell repertoires from a handful of Graves' hyperthyroidism patients. Following sampling, methimazole starting at 30 mg daily was given to hyperthyroidism patients, and high-dose intravenous methylprednisolone was given to ophthalmopathy patients. Libraries were constructed in a second round of multiplex PCR, after which size selection and purification were performed. Sequencing of the libraries was done on an Illumina HiSeq2000 using paired-end 100 bp reads. SOAPnuke was used to process the raw data, removing reads that contained adapters or uncalled bases, had a mean Phred below 15, or lacked an exact match to the constant primer or identifier. COPE v1.2.5 was used to merge the high-quality paired reads, and each unique nucleotide sequence was defined as a clonotype. MiTCR v1.1 was used to align the clonotypes against IMGT TRBV, TRBD and TRBJ reference segments. The analysis included only V-J combinations with a frequency above 0.0001, which together covered approximately 99% of the repertoires. A TCS score was defined as the ratio of F50 (clonal expansion) to E x V (chaos), with BLOSUM62-based TCRdist applied between CDR3 peptides within each V-J. Welch's t-statistics and random forest reduced around 550 V-J features to 10 to 15, which were used in a naive Bayes classifier (R e1071). Sample size was not statistically predetermined, and blinding of investigators to group allocation was not performed. The paper describes TCR Vbeta CDR3 sequencing of 120 to 150 peripheral blood samples, made up of 43 ophthalmopathy patients, some 80 hyperthyroidism patients and 17 progressor patients.

The TCR comes from a man aged 18 to 35 with Graves disease. Donor details come from another sample of the same person, matched by shared clones. The specimen was peripheral blood mononuclear cells (PBMCs), collected at new diagnosis, from a patient treated with antithyroid drugs. The rearrangement joined TRBV20-1 to TRBJ2-5; TRBD1 is perhaps the D gene, given 6 matching bases. The DNA sequence is TGCAGTGCTAGCCGGGACAAAGAGACCCAGTACTTC. The encoded protein is CSASRDKETQYF.